The T cell receptor (beta chain) under discussion was sequenced for a study of human T cells and chemical hapten exposure. Study-wide background: For sensitization, 2% DPC was applied to an approximately 2 cm by approximately 2 cm patch of upper inner arm skin. Throughout the roughly 26-week study, diphenylcyclopropenone was applied weekly to the patients' scalps. The patient population, which was mostly female, had alopecia areata, totalis or universalis.

Time point defined: pre-sensitization, week 0. This sample's treatment: therapeutic diphenylcyclopropenone sensitization with weekly scalp DPC. The CDR3 contains 17 residues. CDR1 SGHAT and CDR2 FQNNGV come from the germline V gene. The ends were cut back, 0 bases at V and 2 bases at J, with 16 bases in the middle. This clonotype has at least ten counts. TCRdb independently ran MiXCR on the RACE reads; one entry per CDR3 protein. The repertoire has 240,000 or so distinct CDR3 sequences, about 9% of them found once; the top ten carry over 2%. The clonotype comes from a woman aged 40 to 49 with alopecia areata. Some clones in this sample may be carry-over from other donors' samples. The specimen comprised whole blood, sampled in connection with sensitization to the hapten diphenylcyclopropenone (DPC). The chain is built from TRBV11-2 and TRBJ2-5, with D possibly being TRBD1 (7 bases). CDR3 loop: CASSLDLWQGGQETQYF. DNA for the CDR3: TGTGCCAGCAGCTTAGATCTTTGGCAGGGGGGACAAGAGACCCAGTACTTC.